Listed below are T cell receptor beta chains from one sample, sequenced in a study of blood T cells in healthy people across ages. TCRdb reanalysed the 5' RACE reads using MiXCR and keeps one entry per CDR3 protein. The sample comprises some 700,000 distinct CDR3 sequences, around 40% of which are singletons, and 20% to 25% rests with the top ten. Material for sequencing was blood. The source is a woman in her fifties or sixties in good health. Both conserved end residues are part of each CDR3. D genes are given only for firm matches. A clone size is listed for some rows: how often the clone was seen (once, few, many), or a class if it is expanded.

. | TRBJ2-7 | . | 17 | TRBV5-1 | CASSSQSQTSSYNEQYF | TGCGCCAGCAGCTCACAGAGCCAGACGAGCTCCTACAATGAGCAGTACTTC
once | TRBJ2-2 | TRBD1 | 21 | TRBV7-6 | CASSRNPVGWPGQGSTGELFF | TGTGCCAGCAGCCGAAACCCGGTGGGATGGCCGGGACAGGGGTCCACCGGGGAGCTGTTTTTT
few | TRBJ2-4 | . | 19 | TRBV11-2 | CASSLEADSPSLAKNIQYF | TGTGCCAGCAGCTTAGAAGCGGACAGCCCCTCCCTAGCCAAAAACATTCAGTACTTC
. | TRBJ2-1 | TRBD1 | 14 | TRBV5-1 | CASSLGQGIDEQFF | TGCGCCAGCAGCTTAGGACAGGGTATCGATGAGCAGTTCTTC
. | TRBJ2-7 | TRBD1 | 14 | TRBV5-1 | CASSAGTGFHEQYF | TGCGCCAGCAGCGCCGGGACAGGGTTCCACGAGCAGTACTTC
. | TRBJ1-2 | TRBD1 | 14 | TRBV12-3/TRBV12-4 | CASRHATGRGGYTF | TGTGCCAGCAGACACGCGACAGGGAGGGGCGGCTACACCTTC
few | TRBJ1-1 | . | 13 | TRBV7-2 | CATHRGLRTEAFF | TGTGCCACCCATCGGGGGTTGCGCACTGAAGCTTTCTTT
. | TRBJ2-3 | . | 14 | TRBV20-1 | CSARDDGFLDTQYF | TGCAGTGCTAGAGATGACGGGTTCCTGGATACGCAGTATTTT
. | TRBJ2-7 | . | 14 | TRBV28 | CASSLQGHIYEQYF | TGTGCCAGCAGTTTACAGGGGCATATATACGAGCAGTACTTC
few | TRBJ2-7 | TRBD1 | 16 | TRBV6-1 | CASSPHEGQGSGEQYF | TGTGCCAGCAGCCCCCACGAGGGACAGGGGTCGGGCGAGCAGTACTTC
. | TRBJ1-5 | . | 14 | TRBV12-3/TRBV12-4 | CASSLRGPNQPQHF | TGTGCCAGCAGTTTGAGGGGCCCCAATCAGCCCCAGCATTTT
. | TRBJ2-1 | . | 12 | TRBV13 | CASRGPGHEQFF | TGTGCCAGTAGGGGCCCCGGCCATGAGCAGTTCTTC
. | TRBJ1-2 | . | 12 | TRBV29-1 | CSATDTDDFYTF | TGCAGCGCTACGGACACGGACGACTTCTACACCTTC
. | TRBJ2-6 | . | 16 | TRBV25-1 | CASRPDRNAGANVLTF | TGTGCCAGCAGACCGGACAGAAACGCAGGGGCCAACGTCCTGACTTTC
. | TRBJ2-5 | . | 13 | TRBV24-1 | CATSDFIQETQYF | TGTGCCACCAGTGATTTCATCCAAGAGACCCAGTACTTC
. | TRBJ2-1 | . | 14 | TRBV3-1 | CASSLRGGGNEQFF | TGTGCCAGCAGCCTCAGGGGCGGGGGCAATGAGCAGTTCTTC
. | TRBJ1-2 | TRBD1 | 11 | TRBV30 | CAGREQGIYTF | TGTGCCGGGAGGGAACAGGGGATCTACACCTTC
few | TRBJ2-1 | . | 15 | TRBV9 | CASSVGPVSYNEQFF | TGTGCCAGCAGCGTAGGTCCGGTGTCCTACAATGAGCAGTTCTTC
. | TRBJ1-4 | TRBD1 | 16 | TRBV12-3/TRBV12-4 | CASSLDRQGSNEKLFF | TGTGCCAGCAGTTTAGATCGACAGGGGTCTAATGAAAAACTGTTTTTT
few | TRBJ2-1 | . | 15 | TRBV6-5 | CASTLSGASYNEQFF | TGTGCCAGCACCTTGTCGGGGGCCTCCTACAATGAGCAGTTCTTC
. | TRBJ1-5 | TRBD1 | 15 | TRBV5-1 | CASSLLAGGGQPQHF | TGCGCCAGCAGCTTGTTGGCAGGGGGCGGCCAGCCCCAGCATTTT
. | TRBJ2-7 | . | 15 | TRBV7-2 | CASSFPRTAGYEQYF | TGTGCCAGCAGCTTTCCTCGTACCGCCGGCTACGAGCAGTACTTC
. | TRBJ2-7 | . | 15 | TRBV20-1 | CSARTRTPSSYEQYF | TGCAGTGCTAGGACCCGGACTCCTAGCTCCTACGAGCAGTACTTC
. | TRBJ1-4 | TRBD1 | 15 | TRBV7-2 | CASSPDRGRKEKLFF | TGTGCCAGCAGCCCCGACAGGGGGCGAAAGGAAAAACTGTTTTTT
. | TRBJ1-1 | . | 13 | TRBV5-4 | CASNAREGYGAFF | TGTGCCAGCAACGCCAGGGAGGGGTATGGAGCTTTCTTT
. | TRBJ2-5 | . | 20 | TRBV7-9 | CASSFPSGRSSFWFKETQYF | TGTGCCAGCAGCTTCCCTTCGGGCAGGTCGTCTTTTTGGTTCAAAGAGACCCAGTACTTC
few | TRBJ2-5 | TRBD2 | 19 | TRBV4-3 | CASSQSVLLAGAGFNEQYF | TGCGCCAGCAGCCAATCGGTCCTACTAGCGGGAGCGGGGTTCAATGAGCAGTACTTC
. | TRBJ2-7 | TRBD2 | 15 | TRBV6-2/TRBV6-3 | CASTLPSGGTGEQYF | TGTGCCAGCACCTTACCTAGCGGGGGGACGGGTGAGCAGTACTTC
. | TRBJ2-3 | . | 14 | TRBV3-1 | CASSRRQTSDTQYF | TGTGCCAGCAGCCGACGACAGACCTCAGATACGCAGTATTTT
. | TRBJ2-7 | TRBD1 | 13 | TRBV29-1 | CSVGTGGTYEQYF | TGCAGCGTTGGGACAGGGGGAACCTACGAGCAGTACTTC
many | TRBJ2-7 | TRBD1 | 15 | TRBV25-1 | CASSESGQYYYEQYF | TGTGCCAGCAGTGAATCGGGACAGTACTACTACGAGCAGTACTTC
. | TRBJ1-1 | . | 15 | TRBV7-6 | CASGLGATRNTEAFF | TGTGCCAGCGGCTTAGGGGCAACTAGGAACACTGAAGCTTTCTTT
few | TRBJ2-6 | TRBD2 | 18 | TRBV28 | CASSQLAGDISGANVLTF | TGTGCCAGCAGCCAACTAGCGGGGGACATCTCTGGGGCCAACGTCCTGACTTTC
. | TRBJ1-6 | . | 15 | TRBV11-2 | CASSFRTETNSPLHF | TGTGCCAGCAGCTTCAGGACAGAGACTAATTCACCCCTCCACTTT
. | TRBJ2-7 | . | 13 | TRBV7-3 | CASATRGAYEQYF | TGTGCCAGCGCAACTAGGGGAGCCTACGAGCAGTACTTC
. | TRBJ2-3 | . | 13 | TRBV20-1 | CSAPKGTDVTQYF | TGCAGTGCTCCGAAAGGGACTGACGTTACGCAGTATTTT
. | TRBJ2-7 | . | 13 | TRBV3-1 | CASKVLNSGEQYF | TGTGCCAGCAAGGTCCTAAATTCGGGTGAGCAGTACTTC
few | TRBJ2-5 | . | 14 | TRBV18 | CASSPLERQETQYF | TGTGCCAGCTCACCACTGGAGAGGCAAGAGACCCAGTACTTC
many | TRBJ1-4 | . | 15 | TRBV13 | CASSLRNAQGEKLFF | TGTGCCAGCAGCCTCAGAAATGCACAGGGTGAAAAACTGTTTTTT
. | TRBJ2-5 | TRBD2 | 15 | TRBV5-1 | CASSPETGEGETQYF | TGCGCCAGCAGCCCCGAGACGGGGGAGGGAGAGACCCAGTACTTC
. | TRBJ2-7 | TRBD1 | 16 | TRBV6-1 | CASNQGPGQGWREQYF | TGTGCCAGCAATCAGGGGCCGGGACAGGGTTGGCGCGAGCAGTACTTC
. | TRBJ1-6 | . | 16 | TRBV20-1 | CSSYRRTGGNNSPLHF | TGCAGTTCATACCGAAGGACGGGAGGGAATAATTCACCCCTCCACTTT
. | TRBJ2-7 | . | 15 | TRBV18 | CASSQSGLNSYEQYF | TGTGCCAGCTCACAGTCAGGACTAAACTCCTACGAGCAGTACTTC
many | TRBJ2-1 | TRBD1 | 11 | TRBV24-1 | CATSETGEQFF | TGTGCCACCAGTGAGACAGGGGAGCAGTTCTTC
many | TRBJ2-1 | . | 13 | TRBV29-1 | CSVVRGTGNEQFF | TGCAGCGTTGTACGGGGTACAGGCAATGAGCAGTTCTTC